What follows are 29 T cell receptor beta chains derived from one specimen sequenced in a study of T cells in severe cutaneous drug reactions. The iRepertoire multiplex PCR system with TCR subtype-specific primers built both bulk and single-cell libraries. TCRdb reprocessed the multiplex PCR reads and stores each CDR3 protein as one record, lacking DNA. The sample table sets out 21,000 or so distinct CDR3 sequences. Sequenced patients had Stevens-Johnson syndrome or toxic epidermal necrolysis caused by carbamazepine. Sequencing used PBMCs. These receptors all stem from a human donor with toxic epidermal necrolysis, a severe cutaneous drug reaction.

The chain recombines TRBV6-5 with TRBJ2-2; absent DNA, TCRdb's TRBD2 call cannot be checked. CDR3 length equals 17 residues. The germline V gene encodes CDR1 MNHEY and CDR2 SVGAGI. CDR3 protein: CASSYDPLAGETGELFF.

The V gene is TRBV4-3, the J gene TRBJ2-1; TCRdb returns TRBD2, unconfirmable since there is no DNA. The germline CDR1 and CDR2 sequences are LGHNA and YSLEER. This CDR3 is built from 17 residues. CDR3 sequence: CASSQSLTSGFYNEQFF.

This clonotype is medium-sized by frequency. The chain couples TRBV6-6 to TRBJ1-2. This CDR3 spans 15 amino acids. CDR1 is MNHNY, CDR2 SVGAGI, per germline (reference sequence). The CDR3 sequence: CASSYSGRLVGGYTF.

This chain links TRBV28 with TRBJ2-1; TCRdb indicates TRBD2, and absent DNA this call remains unverified. The CDR3 is 14 amino acids. Germline loops: CDR1 MDHEN, CDR2 SYDVKM. The CDR3 is CASSGLAGVNEQFF.

The V and J genes are TRBV28 and TRBJ2-1; the D gene TCRdb calls, TRBD2, cannot be checked with no DNA. Per germline, CDR1 MDHEN and CDR2 SYDVKM. The CDR3 has 15 residues. The CDR3 is CASSSPGFSYNEQFF.

This clonotype is called medium-sized based on its frequency. V gene TRBV7-8 combines with J gene TRBJ1-4; lacking DNA, the TRBD1 call made by TCRdb goes unchecked. This CDR3 spans 16 amino acids. CDR1 is SGHVS and CDR2 is FQNEAQ in the germline V gene. CDR3: CASSSKPGRRNEKLFF.

V usage is TRBV10-2 and J usage is TRBJ2-1. The germline V gene has CDR1 WSHSY and CDR2 SAAADI. The CDR3 is made up of 13 amino acids. CDR3 sequence: CASVGDQYNEQFF.

The chain employs TRBV19 and TRBJ2-7; no DNA is available, so the TRBD1 call from TCRdb remains unchecked. From germline, CDR1 is LNHDA and CDR2 SQIVND (reference sequence). CDR3 length equals 13 residues. This CDR3 reads CASSRDRAYEQYF.

The rearrangement links TRBV28 to TRBJ2-1. Germline V gives CDR1 MDHEN, CDR2 SYDVKM. CDR3 length equals 18 residues. Here the CDR3 reads CASSFSRLEGSSYNEQFF.

The rearrangement uses TRBV7-3 and TRBJ2-6. This CDR3 region has 15 residues. The germline CDR1 and CDR2 sequences are SGHTA and FQGTGA. CDR3: CASSLWGTGANVLTF.

The chain joins TRBV11-2 to TRBJ1-1; TCRdb names TRBD1, which stays unverified in the absence of DNA. Germline-derived CDR1 and CDR2 are SGHAT and FQNNGV. The CDR3 covers 15 residues. The CDR3 region is CASSLRRAPNTEAFF. The whole variable domain, remainder taken from reference TRBV11-2 and TRBJ1-1, is EAGVAQSPRYKIIEKRQSVAFWCNPISGHATLYWYQQILGQGPKLLIQFQNNGVVDDSQLPKDRFSAERLKGVDSTLKIQPAKLEDSAVYLCASSLRRAPNTEAFFGQGTRLTVV.

The genes are TRBV29-1 and TRBJ2-3; TCRdb's D call, TRBD2, is unchecked because there is no DNA. The germline CDR1 and CDR2 sequences are SQVTM and ANQGSEA. The CDR3 has 16 amino acids. This chain's CDR3 is CSVEPASGSGTDTQYF.

This rearrangement joins TRBV5-1 to TRBJ2-7; TCRdb picks TRBD2, but there is no DNA to check that call. This CDR3 has 15 residues. Looked up from germline, CDR1 is SGHRS and CDR2 is YFSETQ. CDR3 protein: CASRPSSASTYEQYF. Filled out from reference TRBV5-1 and TRBJ2-7, the complete variable domain reads KAGVTQTPRYLIKTRGQQVTLSCSPISGHRSVSWYQQTPGQGLQFLFEYFSETQRNKGNFPGRFSGRQFSNSRSEMNVSTLELGDSALYLCASRPSSASTYEQYFGPGTRLTVT.

The chain joins TRBV24-1 to TRBJ2-2; TCRdb's D gene call, TRBD2, goes unchecked for lack of DNA. CDR1 and CDR2 from the germline V gene are KGHDR and SFDVKD. The CDR3 has 18 amino acids. CDR3 sequence reads: CATSDVTSGKGYTGELFF.

The chain combines TRBV27 with TRBJ2-3; TCRdb gives TRBD1 as the D gene, but with no DNA this cannot be confirmed. This CDR3 has 16 residues. Germline V lookup: CDR1 MNHEY, CDR2 SMNVEV (reference sequence). This chain's CDR3 is CASSRDRGPRTDTQYF.

This chain connects TRBV19 to TRBJ2-6; as DNA is missing, the TRBD2 call by TCRdb cannot be tested. Germline loops: CDR1 LNHDA, CDR2 SQIVND (reference sequence). There are 16 residues in the CDR3. CDR3 sequence reads: CASSRLAGAGANVLTF.

The chain joins TRBV5-1 to TRBJ2-7; the D gene TCRdb calls, TRBD2, cannot be checked with no DNA. Germline V gene data show CDR1 as SGHRS and CDR2 as YFSETQ. This CDR3 is built from 17 residues. CDR3 amino acids: CASSFLAALASDYEQYF.

The rearrangement uses TRBV5-1 and TRBJ1-6. This CDR3 has 13 residues. Germline CDR1 is SGHRS and CDR2 is YFSETQ. The CDR3 sequence is CASRIDYNSPLHF.

This rearrangement joins TRBV6-2 or TRBV6-3 to TRBJ2-1; TCRdb reports TRBD2, a call that lacks DNA to check it against. Germline V gene sequence: CDR1 MNHEY, CDR2 SVGEGT. The CDR3 contains 18 residues. The CDR3 spells CASSYSSLAGTKYNEQFF.

The V and J genes are TRBV12-3 or TRBV12-4 and TRBJ2-2. The CDR3 length is 11 residues. The CDR3 is CASSRRKELFF.

The chain links TRBV7-9 to TRBJ1-3. Germline CDR1 reads SEHNR; CDR2 reads FQNEAQ (reference sequence). The CDR3 has 15 residues. CDR3 loop: CASSLTGISGNTIYF.

This sequence joins TRBV29-1 and TRBJ2-1; TCRdb lists TRBD1, though no DNA is available to test this call. Per the germline V gene, CDR1 is SQVTM and CDR2 is ANQGSEA. The CDR3 extends over 15 amino acids. This CDR3 reads CSVEGTRGSNNEQFF.

J is TRBJ1-6 and V is TRBV7-3. The CDR3 is 16 amino acids. The germline CDR1 and CDR2 sequences are SGHTA and FQGTGA. The CDR3 sequence: CASSLGGSSYNSPLHF. Combining the CDR3 with reference TRBV7-3 and TRBJ1-6 gives the whole variable domain GAGVSQTPSNKVTEKGKYVELRCDPISGHTALYWYRQSLGQGPEFLIYFQGTGAADDSGLPNDRFFAVRPEGSVSTLKIQRTERGDSAVYLCASSLGGSSYNSPLHFGNGTRLTVT.

The CDR3 here is CASSIGAGYGYTF. The chain is built from TRBV19 and TRBJ1-2; TCRdb names TRBD1, which stays unverified in the absence of DNA. Germline CDR1 is LNHDA and CDR2 is SQIVND (reference sequence). CDR3 length equals 13 residues. The full variable domain, in which reference TRBV19 and TRBJ1-2 provide the parts outside the CDR3, is DGGITQSPKYLFRKEGQNVTLSCEQNLNHDAMYWYRQDPGQGLRLIYYSQIVNDFQKGDIAEGYSVSREKKESFPLTVTSAQKNPTAFYLCASSIGAGYGYTFGSGTRLTVV.

The J gene is TRBJ1-1, the V gene TRBV25-1. CDR1 and CDR2 from the germline V gene are MGHDK and SYGVNS. The CDR3 is 15 amino acids. CDR3 loop: CASSEFAVARTEAFF.

The V call is TRBV27, the J call TRBJ1-1; absent DNA, TCRdb's TRBD1 call cannot be checked. Germline assignment: CDR1 MNHEY and CDR2 SMNVEV (reference sequence). There are 13 residues in the CDR3. The CDR3 sequence is CASSPSYRTEAFF.

The gene calls are TRBV29-1 and TRBJ2-1; absent DNA, TCRdb's TRBD2 call cannot be checked. The CDR3 length is 13 residues. Germline-derived CDR1 and CDR2 are SQVTM and ANQGSEA. CDR3 loop: CSVEGTTDNEQFF.

The chain joins TRBV19 to TRBJ2-4. CDR3 length equals 15 residues. Germline CDR1 reads LNHDA; CDR2 reads SQIVND (reference sequence). The CDR3 sequence is CASSRHLVAKNIQYF. Variable domain in full (rest from reference TRBV19 and TRBJ2-4): DGGITQSPKYLFRKEGQNVTLSCEQNLNHDAMYWYRQDPGQGLRLIYYSQIVNDFQKGDIAEGYSVSREKKESFPLTVTSAQKNPTAFYLCASSRHLVAKNIQYFGAGTRLSVL.

The chain links TRBV24-1 to TRBJ2-7; checking the TCRdb D call of TRBD1 is not possible without DNA. Looked up from germline, CDR1 is KGHDR and CDR2 is SFDVKD. This CDR3 has 14 residues. The CDR3 sequence: CATSDPGHPYEQYF.